Below are 27 T cell receptor beta chains sequenced from a single sample in a study of control samples from healthy donors and cancer patients. Produced via immunoSEQ multiplex PCR; TCRdb's table is partial and in-frame only. The sample records some 100,000 clones, roughly 92% being singletons. The sample consisted of blood. The receptor set was obtained from a human donor in good health. The donor label of this sample is uncertain.

The genes are TRBV30 and TRBJ2-3; D remains ambiguous. V lost 0 bases and J 3 bases, leaving 13 bases between the germline ends. The length of the CDR3 is 15 residues. Germline loops: CDR1 GTSNPN, CDR2 SVGIG (reference sequence). The CDR3: CAWSVDHQATDTQYF. CDR3 bases: TGTGCCTGGAGTGTGGACCATCAGGCGACAGATACGCAGTATTTT.

The rearrangement uses TRBV7-2 and TRBJ2-1; no clear D. From germline, CDR1 is SGHTA and CDR2 FQGNSA. V lost 4 bases and J lost 8, with 12 bases in between. The CDR3 is 13 residues long. For the CDR3, the DNA is TGTGCCAGCAGCTCAGATCCAGGCCATGAGCAGTTCTTC. Residues: CASSSDPGHEQFF. Supplemented by reference TRBV7-2 and TRBJ2-1, the full variable domain reads GAGVSQSPSNKVTEKGKDVELRCDPISGHTALYWYRQSLGQGLEFLIYFQGNSAPDKSGLPSDRFSAERTGGSVSTLTIQRTQQEDSAVYLCASSSDPGHEQFFGPGTRLTVL.

This clone has a single count. This chain connects TRBV9 to TRBJ1-3; D is uncertain. The V end was cut by 6 bases, the J end by 0 bases, with 7 bases between. The CDR3 totals 13 residues. The germline gives CDR1 SGDLS, CDR2 YYNGEE. The CDR3 DNA reads TGTGCCAGCACTGGTAACTCTGGAAACACCATATATTTT. Translation: CASTGNSGNTIYF. Full variable domain (outside the CDR3, taken from reference TRBV9 and TRBJ1-3): DSGVTQTPKHLITATGQRVTLRCSPRSGDLSVYWYQQSLDQGLQFLIQYYNGEERAKGNILERFSAQQFPDLHSELNLSSLELGDSALYFCASTGNSGNTIYFGEGSWLTVV.

The rearrangement uses TRBV4-1 and TRBJ1-4; tentative D call: TRBD1 (5 bases). The CDR3 totals 13 residues. Per germline, CDR1 MGHRA and CDR2 YSYEKL. The V end was cut by 3 bases, the J end by 9 bases, with 11 bases between. CDR3: CASSQEPGQKLFF. The CDR3 bases are TGCGCCAGCAGCCAGGAGCCGGGACAAAAACTGTTTTTT.

This clone has only a few counts. The chain links TRBV7-2 to TRBJ2-1, with a tentative D call TRBD2 (7 bases). The CDR3 totals 18 residues. Germline values: CDR1 SGHTA, CDR2 FQGNSA. V lost 0 bases, J lost 5 bases, and 20 bases lay in between. DNA of the CDR3: TGTGCCAGCAGCTTAGCGGGGGCGGGGGCCTCTATGGACAATGAGCAGTTCTTC. As protein: CASSLAGAGASMDNEQFF.

The chain links TRBV5-6 to TRBJ2-7; a possible D gene is TRBD1 (6 bases). The CDR3 spans 17 residues. The germline gives CDR1 SGHDT, CDR2 YYEEEE. V gave up 4 bases and J gave up 1 base, with 21 bases separating them. CDR3 protein: CASSTSSGTRLSYEQYV. DNA of the CDR3: TGTGCCAGCAGCACAAGCTCCGGGACACGTCTATCCTACGAGCAGTACGTC.

In this sample, this clone turned up once. The chain links TRBV5-8 to TRBJ1-5; 11 nucleotides line up with TRBD1. The germline CDR1 and CDR2 sequences are SGHTS and YDEGEE. The trim removed 0 bases at V and 3 bases at J, leaving 2 bases unmatched. The CDR3 has 16 residues. The CDR3 coding sequence is TGTGCCAGCAGCTTGGGGACAGGGGGCCCCAATCAGCCCCAGCATTTT. It yields the protein CASSLGTGGPNQPQHF.

The rearrangement joins TRBV27 to TRBJ2-3; tentatively, D is TRBD2 (5 bases). The CDR3 length is 14 residues. Trimming left V 6 bases short and J 1 base short, with 11 bases between. Germline V CDR1 and CDR2: MNHEY, SMNVEV (reference sequence). The CDR3 region is CASSPRTRTDTQYF. The CDR3 DNA reads TGTGCCAGCAGCCCTAGGACTCGCACAGATACGCAGTATTTT.

J is TRBJ1-2 and V is TRBV6-5, with D perhaps TRBD1 (6 bases). The CDR3 runs 13 residues. V lost 7 bases to trimming and J lost 9 bases, with 18 bases between them. Germline V lookup: CDR1 MNHEY, CDR2 SVGAGI. The CDR3 region is CASTTLGRGSYTF. The CDR3 region has the DNA TGTGCCAGCACCACCCTGGGCAGGGGAAGCTACACCTTC.

This chain uses TRBV9 with TRBJ2-7; weak D call: TRBD2 (7 bases). Per the germline V gene, CDR1 is SGDLS and CDR2 is YYNGEE. V lost 8 bases, J lost 0 bases, and 15 bases lay in between. The CDR3 length is 14 residues. The chain's CDR3 is CASSLRGASYEQYF. CDR3 bases: TGTGCCAGTAGTCTCCGGGGGGCCTCCTACGAGCAGTACTTC.

The genes are TRBV2 and TRBJ1-6; no reliable D call. Germline loops: CDR1 SNHLY, CDR2 FYNNEI. The CDR3 is made up of 15 amino acids. Between the trimmed V and J ends, which lost 1 base and 4 bases, there was a span of 8 bases. CDR3 sequence reads: CASSEEALYNSPLHF. The CDR3 DNA is TGTGCCAGCAGTGAAGAGGCACTTTATAATTCACCCCTCCACTTT.

A remark on this clone: The sample holds other DNA sequences that translate to the same CDR3. This chain links TRBV24-1 with TRBJ1-2; the D is unclear. The CDR3 contains 13 residues. The V end was cut by 9 bases, the J end by 0 bases, with 10 bases between. Germline CDR1 and CDR2: KGHDR and SFDVKD. The CDR3 sequence: CATSDGANYGYTF. CDR3 DNA: TGTGCCACCTCTGACGGAGCTAACTATGGCTACACCTTC.

This chain joins TRBV6-5 and TRBJ1-1, with D tentatively TRBD1 (6 bases). Germline V lookup: CDR1 MNHEY, CDR2 SVGAGI. The CDR3 totals 14 residues. Deletions cut 6 bases from V and 0 bases from J, with 11 bases between. This CDR3 is CASRTGHLNTEAFF. The CDR3 DNA sequence: TGTGCCAGCAGGACGGGACACTTGAACACTGAAGCTTTCTTT.

This clone came up once. The chain recombines TRBV5-5 with TRBJ1-1; 7 bases agree with TRBD1. CDR3 length: 19 residues. Trimming removed 2 bases from V and 0 bases from J; junction bases left unmatched: 16. From germline, CDR1 is SGHKS and CDR2 YYEKEE (reference sequence). In DNA form, the CDR3 reads TGTGCCAGCAGCTTCCGCGTGAGTGGACAGGCTTTTATGAACACTGAAGCTTTCTTT. Protein product: CASSFRVSGQAFMNTEAFF.

CDR3 region: CASTQNAGANTGELFF. The CDR3 DNA sequence: TGCGCCAGCACCCAGAATGCGGGAGCGAACACCGGGGAGCTGTTTTTT. The V gene is TRBV10-1, the J gene TRBJ2-2, with 7 positions matching TRBD2. The CDR3 runs 16 residues. In germline, CDR1 is WNHNN, CDR2 SYGVQD (reference sequence). J was trimmed by 0 bases and V by 7 bases; bases with no gene match: 8.

This clone was seen just once. The chain uses TRBV14 and TRBJ1-1; possible D gene TRBD1, 5 bases. V lost 4 bases and J 4 bases, leaving 13 bases between the germline ends. Germline V gene data show CDR1 as SGHDN and CDR2 as FVKESK. This CDR3 spans 14 amino acids. DNA of the CDR3: TGTGCCAGCAGCCGAGGAAATAGGGGCACTGAAGCTTTCTTT. Encoded protein: CASSRGNRGTEAFF.

In this sample, this clone turned up a few times. The V gene is TRBV11-3, the J gene TRBJ1-1; D call uncertain. The length of the CDR3 is 15 residues. Per the germline V gene, CDR1 is SGHNT and CDR2 is YENEEA. The V and J ends lost 4 bases and 4 bases respectively, with 16 bases between them. In DNA, the CDR3 is TGTGCCAGCAGCTCGTCGGGAGGGCTGGTCACTGAAGCTTTCTTT. Its protein product is CASSSSGGLVTEAFF.

The V gene is TRBV10-3, the J gene TRBJ2-5; 14 bases line up with TRBD2. Germline values: CDR1 ENHRY, CDR2 SYGVKD. The CDR3 runs 16 residues. J was trimmed by 3 bases and V by 5 bases; bases with no gene match: 5. The CDR3 DNA reads TGTGCCATCAGTCCCCCGACTAGCGGGGGGGAAGAGACCCAGTACTTC. Protein: CAISPPTSGGEETQYF.

The chain couples TRBV28 to TRBJ2-7, with D unresolved. This CDR3 is built from 13 residues. Looked up from germline, CDR1 is MDHEN and CDR2 is SYDVKM. V was pared by 8 bases and J by 1 base, with 12 bases between. CDR3 residues: CASLSPQSYEQYF. The CDR3 nucleotides read TGTGCCAGCCTTTCCCCGCAGTCCTACGAGCAGTACTTC.

The chain uses TRBV12-3 or TRBV12-4 and TRBJ1-6; D is unclear. Trimming cost V 4 bases and J 7 bases, with 5 bases left between them. The length of the CDR3 is 12 residues. CDR3 amino acids: CASSSSNSPLHF. The CDR3 bases are TGTGCCAGCAGTTCATCGAATTCACCCCTCCACTTT.

CDR3 sequence (DNA): TGCGCCAGCGGGGCAGGCGAGGGGGACTACAATGAGCAGTTCTTC. It specifies CASGAGEGDYNEQFF. The chain joins TRBV5-1 to TRBJ2-1; a weak D match, TRBD1 (6 bases). The V end lost 7 bases, the J end lost 3 bases, and 17 bases lay between the germline ends. CDR3 length: 15 amino acids. Germline V CDR1 and CDR2: SGHRS, YFSETQ.

CDR3 protein: CASSPGTGETEAFF. CDR3 in DNA: TGTGCCAGCTCACCCGGGACAGGGGAAACTGAAGCTTTCTTT. This chain connects TRBV18 to TRBJ1-1, with 10 nucleotides matching TRBD1. V shed 3 bases and J 5 bases; nucleotides not matched to a gene: 3. CDR1 and CDR2 from the germline V gene are KGHSH and LQKENI. The CDR3 is made up of 14 amino acids.

The chain joins TRBV9 to TRBJ2-2; D not certain. Germline CDR1 SGDLS, CDR2 YYNGEE. V lost 0 bases, J lost 1 base, and 7 bases lay in between. This CDR3 is built from 15 residues. The CDR3 DNA follows: TGTGCCAGCAGCGTAGGGGCGTGGAACACCGGGGAGCTGTTTTTT. Its protein product is CASSVGAWNTGELFF.

V usage is TRBV5-1 and J usage is TRBJ2-7; D unclear. The CDR3 extends over 15 amino acids. The germline CDR1 and CDR2 sequences are SGHRS and YFSETQ. V was cut by 0 bases and J by 0 bases, with 10 bases left in between. CDR3 DNA: TGCGCCAGCAGCTTGGACGCCGCGAGCTCCTACGAGCAGTACTTC. Protein sequence: CASSLDAASSYEQYF.

The V and J genes are TRBV5-1 and TRBJ1-5, with D uncertain. The CDR3 is made up of 12 amino acids. Germline V gene data show CDR1 as SGHRS and CDR2 as YFSETQ. V dropped 3 bases and J dropped 7 bases, with 8 bases sitting between them. The CDR3 sequence is CASSSPGQPQHF. CDR3 nucleotides: TGCGCCAGCAGCTCCCCGGGGCAGCCCCAGCATTTT.

Of note for this clone: Sequence at one end of the junction differs from germline and may be a read error. The CDR3, as DNA: TGTGCCAGCAGTTTGGGACAGTATGGCTACACCTTC. Encoded protein: CASSLGQYGYTF. The V and J genes are TRBV5-8 and TRBJ1-2; 7 bases line up with TRBD1. CDR1 is SGHTS and CDR2 is YDEGEE in the germline V gene. This CDR3 has 12 residues.

This rearrangement joins TRBV5-5 to TRBJ2-6, with unresolved D. This CDR3 spans 15 amino acids. The germline V gene has CDR1 SGHKS and CDR2 YYEKEE (reference sequence). V shed 0 bases and J shed 2 bases, with 6 bases lying between them. The CDR3 spells CASSLVTAGANVLTF. As DNA, the CDR3 is TGTGCCAGCAGCTTGGTAACAGCTGGGGCCAACGTCCTGACTTTC.